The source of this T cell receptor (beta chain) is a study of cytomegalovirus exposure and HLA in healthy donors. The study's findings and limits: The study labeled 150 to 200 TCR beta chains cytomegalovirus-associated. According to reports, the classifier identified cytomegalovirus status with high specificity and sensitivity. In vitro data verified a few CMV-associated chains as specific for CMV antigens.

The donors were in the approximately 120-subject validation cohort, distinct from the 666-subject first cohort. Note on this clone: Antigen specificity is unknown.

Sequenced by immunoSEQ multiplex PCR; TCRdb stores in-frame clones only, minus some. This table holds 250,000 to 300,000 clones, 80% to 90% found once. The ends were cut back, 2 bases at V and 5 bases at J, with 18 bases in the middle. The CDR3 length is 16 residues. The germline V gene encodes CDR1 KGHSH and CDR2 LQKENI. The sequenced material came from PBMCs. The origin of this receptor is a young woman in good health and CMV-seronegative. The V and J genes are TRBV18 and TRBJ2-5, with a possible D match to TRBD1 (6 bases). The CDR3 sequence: CASSPISRGRRETQYF. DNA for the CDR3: TGTGCCAGCTCACCAATATCCAGGGGTCGGCGGGAGACCCAGTACTTC.